Presented here are 23 T cell receptor beta chains from one specimen sequenced in a study of T cell responses to AZD1222 COVID-19 vaccine. Sequenced by immunoSEQ multiplex PCR; TCRdb stores in-frame clones only, minus some. Of around 100,000 clones listed, 88% are singletons. Sequencing was performed on peripheral blood, taken on day 0 of AZD1222 vaccination. Receptors were obtained from an adult in good health.

The chain employs TRBV7-2 and TRBJ1-1; D is possibly TRBD1 (5 bases). V was pared by 1 base and J by 4 bases, with 10 bases between. CDR1 and CDR2 from the germline V gene are SGHTA and FQGNSA. This CDR3 is built from 14 residues. The CDR3 DNA reads as TGTGCCAGCAGCTTAGAGGGGTGGGGCACTGAAGCTTTCTTT. Translated: CASSLEGWGTEAFF.

The rearrangement links TRBV4-2 to TRBJ1-2; TRBD1 agrees at 7 bases. CDR1 LGHNA and CDR2 YNFKEQ come from the germline V gene. Trimming cost V 4 bases and J 0 bases; bases outside gene matches: 11. This CDR3 is built from 17 residues. In DNA form, the CDR3 reads TGTGCCAGCAGCCCGGTCGGAGAGGGACAGTCTAACTATGGCTACACCTTC. Amino acids: CASSPVGEGQSNYGYTF.

This chain links TRBV9 with TRBJ2-3; either TRBD1 or TRBD2 may supply D (6 bases each). The CDR3 is 16 residues long. The germline gives CDR1 SGDLS, CDR2 YYNGEE. Trimming pared 3 bases from V and 1 base from J, leaving 15 bases between. The CDR3 nucleotides read TGTGCCAGCAGCGGGAGGGGGGACATTCGCACAGATACGCAGTATTTT. Its translation is CASSGRGDIRTDTQYF.

This chain connects TRBV24-1 to TRBJ2-1, with a tentative D call TRBD2 (6 bases). Per germline, CDR1 KGHDR and CDR2 SFDVKD. V was clipped by 4 bases and J by 12 bases, with 18 bases between them. This CDR3 is built from 14 residues. CDR3 sequence: CATSDPAGPKMQFF. Written as DNA, the CDR3 is TGTGCCACCAGTGACCCTGCGGGGCCCAAAATGCAGTTCTTC.

The chain joins TRBV19 to TRBJ1-1, with D hard to call. V lost 5 bases, J lost 1 base, and 11 bases lay in between. This CDR3 has 14 residues. Per the germline V gene, CDR1 is LNHDA and CDR2 is SQIVND (reference sequence). Here the CDR3 DNA reads TGTGCCAGTAGTCCTGGGGAAGGGAACACTGAAGCTTTCTTT. Protein: CASSPGEGNTEAFF.

V and J are TRBV9 and TRBJ1-1; no reliable D call. The V gene lost 4 bases and the J gene lost 2 bases, with 12 bases spanning the gap. Germline loops: CDR1 SGDLS, CDR2 YYNGEE. The CDR3 is 14 residues long. The CDR3 reads CASSYRTGNTEAFF. CDR3 sequence (DNA): TGTGCCAGCAGCTATCGGACGGGAAACACTGAAGCTTTCTTT.

This clone showed up just once. The chain combines TRBV10-3 with TRBJ2-7, with TRBD2 identical over 7 bases. The CDR3 covers 16 residues. J lost 2 bases, V lost 0 bases, and 7 bases had no gene match. Germline V CDR1 and CDR2: ENHRY, SYGVKD. CDR3 in DNA: TGTGCCATCAGTGAGTCGGGCGGGAGTGAGACCTACGAGCAGTACTTC. The encoded protein is CAISESGGSETYEQYF.

CDR3: CASSVRDRPSGANVLTF. CDR3 coding DNA: TGCGCCAGCAGCGTCCGGGACAGACCTTCTGGGGCCAACGTCCTGACTTTC. V usage is TRBV5-1 and J usage is TRBJ2-6; 7 positions match TRBD1. With 4 bases clipped from V and 1 base from J, the junction kept 8 bases outside the gene matches. This CDR3 is 17 amino acids long. Germline values: CDR1 SGHRS, CDR2 YFSETQ.

This chain links TRBV27 with TRBJ1-2; D possibly corresponds to TRBD1 (5 bases). The V end lost 6 bases, the J end lost 0 bases, and 11 bases lay between the germline ends. The CDR3 is 14 amino acids. Germline loops: CDR1 MNHEY, CDR2 SMNVEV (reference sequence). CDR3 protein: CASRSTDSNYGYTF. For the CDR3, the DNA is TGTGCCAGCAGGTCGACAGACTCTAACTATGGCTACACCTTC.

In DNA form, the CDR3 reads TGCAGTGCTAGTCTCGGGTCAGCCTATGGCTACACCTTC. It specifies CSASLGSAYGYTF. The rearrangement links TRBV20-1 to TRBJ1-2; unclear D gene. Trimming cost V 3 bases and J 4 bases, with 12 bases left between them. This CDR3 has 13 amino acids. Germline V gene data show CDR1 as DFQATT and CDR2 as SNEGSKA (reference sequence).

The genes are TRBV6-2 or TRBV6-3 and TRBJ1-1; TRBD1 agrees at 7 bases. Germline V gene sequence: CDR1 MNHEY, CDR2 SVGEGT. The CDR3 runs 14 residues. The V gene end was trimmed by 4 bases and the J gene end by 6 bases; junction bases not matched to a gene: 8. The CDR3 nucleotides read TGTGCCAGCAGTTGGGACAGTACATTCCCTGAAGCTTTCTTT. Amino acid sequence: CASSWDSTFPEAFF.

This clone turned up a few times. The gene calls are TRBV4-2 and TRBJ1-1, with 11 bases aligning to TRBD1. J lost 6 bases, V lost 2 bases, and 8 bases had no gene match. CDR1 LGHNA and CDR2 YNFKEQ come from the germline V gene. The CDR3 runs 16 residues. DNA of the CDR3: TGTGCCAGCAGCCAACCACCGGGACAGGGGGTCGCTGAAGCTTTCTTT. It specifies CASSQPPGQGVAEAFF.

The rearrangement joins TRBV7-3 to TRBJ1-1; D gene unclear. The germline V gene has CDR1 SGHTA and CDR2 FQGTGA. This CDR3 comprises 14 residues. Trimming took off 0 bases at V and 1 base at J, with 6 bases between the two ends. CDR3 bases: TGTGCCAGCAGCTTAACTACGGGGAACACTGAAGCTTTCTTT. Its translation is CASSLTTGNTEAFF.

As concerns this clone: One end of the junction is discordant with germline, which a read error may explain. The chain has TRBV19 and TRBJ1-3; D gene uncertain. The CDR3 sequence is 11 residues long. The germline V gene encodes CDR1 LNHDA and CDR2 SQIVND (reference sequence). In DNA form, the CDR3 reads TGTGTCAGTACACAAGGAAACACCATATATTTT. This encodes CVSTQGNTIYF. Full variable domain (rest looked up from reference TRBV19 and TRBJ1-3): DGGITQSPKYLFRKEGQNVTLSCEQNLNHDAMYWYRQDPGQGLRLIYYSQIVNDFQKGDIAEGYSVSREKKESFPLTVTSAQKNPTAFYLCVSTQGNTIYFGEGSWLTVV.

The chain recombines TRBV5-4 with TRBJ1-2; D gene unclear. Germline CDR1 and CDR2: SGHNT and YYREEE (reference sequence). V gave up 0 bases and J gave up 2 bases, with 5 bases separating them. This CDR3 is 13 amino acids long. As DNA, the CDR3 is TGTGCCAGCAGCTTGGACTCCAACTATGGCTACACCTTC. Protein: CASSLDSNYGYTF.

This rearrangement joins TRBV7-8 to TRBJ1-4; 7 bases agree with TRBD1. Germline CDR1 is SGHVS and CDR2 is FQNEAQ. Trimming removed 1 base from V and 4 bases from J; junction bases left unmatched: 6. The CDR3 has 16 amino acids. DNA for the CDR3: TGTGCCAGCAGCTTAGTTAACGGACAGGTTAATGAAAAACTGTTTTTT. Its protein is CASSLVNGQVNEKLFF.

CDR3 nucleotide sequence: TGTGCCAGTAGTGGGCCTAGGGGCTACACCTTC. Its protein product is CASSGPRGYTF. V gene TRBV19 combines with J gene TRBJ1-2; no clear D. In germline, CDR1 is LNHDA, CDR2 SQIVND (reference sequence). V lost 5 bases and J 8 bases, leaving 9 bases between the germline ends. The CDR3 length is 11 residues.

This chain links TRBV7-2 with TRBJ2-2; 7 positions agree with TRBD1. Germline assignment: CDR1 SGHTA and CDR2 FQGNSA. V dropped 7 bases and J dropped 3; count of bases not matched to a gene: 11. The CDR3 is made up of 16 amino acids. CDR3 nucleotides: TGTGCCAGCAACCGACAGGGAAATGCATACACCGGGGAGCTGTTTTTT. Translating gives CASNRQGNAYTGELFF.

The chain couples TRBV28 to TRBJ1-6, with D unresolved. CDR1 and CDR2 from the germline V gene are MDHEN and SYDVKM. This CDR3 region has 15 residues. V was pared by 5 bases and J by 7 bases, with 15 bases between. CDR3 in amino acids: CASSPPRDVNSPLHF. The CDR3 DNA reads as TGTGCCAGCAGTCCCCCCCGGGATGTGAATTCACCCCTCCACTTT.

This clone occurred once. The V call is TRBV19, the J call TRBJ2-5; TRBD1 matches at 9 bases. The CDR3 is 13 residues long. Germline CDR1 reads LNHDA; CDR2 reads SQIVND (reference sequence). Trimming took 4 bases from V and 5 from J; bases not matched to a gene: 2. Written as DNA, the CDR3 is TGTGCCAGTAGTAGGGACAGGGCGGAGACCCAGTACTTC. Encoded protein: CASSRDRAETQYF.

CDR3 amino acids: CASSPSGRIYEQYF. The CDR3 bases are TGTGCCAGCAGCCCCTCCGGACGGATCTACGAGCAGTACTTC. This chain joins TRBV7-2 and TRBJ2-7; D gene ambiguous. From germline, CDR1 is SGHTA and CDR2 FQGNSA. V was cut by 5 bases and J by 3 bases, with 14 bases left in between. CDR3 length: 14 amino acids.

This sequence joins TRBV28 and TRBJ1-6; a weak D match, TRBD1 (6 bases). Between the trimmed V and J ends, which lost 3 bases and 10 bases, there was a span of 16 bases. This CDR3 has 15 residues. Germline-derived CDR1 and CDR2 are MDHEN and SYDVKM. CDR3 loop: CASSFEQGTGSPLHF. The CDR3 bases are TGTGCCAGCAGTTTCGAGCAGGGGACGGGATCACCCCTCCACTTT.

The chain joins TRBV7-8 to TRBJ2-2; possible D gene TRBD1, 6 bases. Germline assignment: CDR1 SGHVS and CDR2 FQNEAQ. Trimming stripped 0 bases from V and 5 bases from J, with 10 bases between. The CDR3 loop spans 15 amino acids. CDR3 loop: CASSLAAQGTGELFF. CDR3 nucleotide sequence: TGTGCCAGCAGCTTAGCCGCCCAGGGGACCGGGGAGCTGTTTTTT.